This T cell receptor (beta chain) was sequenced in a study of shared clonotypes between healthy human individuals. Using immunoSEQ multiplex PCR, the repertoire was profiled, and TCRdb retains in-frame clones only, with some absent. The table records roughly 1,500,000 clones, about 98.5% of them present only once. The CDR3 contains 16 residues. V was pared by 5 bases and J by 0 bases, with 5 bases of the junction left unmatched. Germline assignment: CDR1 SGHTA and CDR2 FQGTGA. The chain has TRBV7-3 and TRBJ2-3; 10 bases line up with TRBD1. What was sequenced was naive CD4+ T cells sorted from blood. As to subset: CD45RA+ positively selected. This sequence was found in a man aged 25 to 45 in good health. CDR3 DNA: TGTGCCAGCAGCGTCCGACAGGGGGCGAGCACAGATACGCAGTATTTT. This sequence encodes CASSVRQGASTDTQYF. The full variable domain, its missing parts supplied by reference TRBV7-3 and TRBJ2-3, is GAGVSQTPSNKVTEKGKYVELRCDPISGHTALYWYRQSLGQGPEFLIYFQGTGAADDSGLPNDRFFAVRPEGSVSTLKIQRTERGDSAVYLCASSVRQGASTDTQYFGPGTRLTVL.